Judged by abundance, the clone carrying this T cell receptor (beta chain) is medium-sized. Its specificity is unknown. Library preparation for TCR beta used quantitative 5'-RACE with molecular barcodes. TCRdb itself ran the 5' RACE reads through MiXCR, one entry per CDR3 protein. The sample lists roughly 200,000 distinct CDR3 sequences, around 13% occurring once. The length of the CDR3 is 14 residues. Trimming shortened V by 6 bases and J by 1 base, and 9 bases separated the two germline ends. CDR1 is SNHLY and CDR2 is FYNNEI in the germline V gene. The source of the sample is a study of CD8 T cells in ankylosing spondylitis. The study's findings and limits: Previous work reported some of these motif variants in the synovial fluid and blood of reactive arthritis. Within matched ankylosing spondylitis synovial fluid, disease-linked clones were reportedly significantly enriched. Seemingly characteristic of ankylosing spondylitis blood was a TCR beta motif consisting of under ten highly homologous variants.

This chain joins TRBV2 and TRBJ2-2; D perhaps matches TRBD2 (6 bases). Sequencing was done on a sample of blood, either unsorted or a sorted T cell fraction (not recorded which). This sequence was found in a male donor with ankylosing spondylitis or in good health (not recorded which). The CDR3 DNA reads as TGTGCCAGCAGGGCGGGGTGGAACACCGGGGAGCTGTTTTTT. It specifies CASRAGWNTGELFF.